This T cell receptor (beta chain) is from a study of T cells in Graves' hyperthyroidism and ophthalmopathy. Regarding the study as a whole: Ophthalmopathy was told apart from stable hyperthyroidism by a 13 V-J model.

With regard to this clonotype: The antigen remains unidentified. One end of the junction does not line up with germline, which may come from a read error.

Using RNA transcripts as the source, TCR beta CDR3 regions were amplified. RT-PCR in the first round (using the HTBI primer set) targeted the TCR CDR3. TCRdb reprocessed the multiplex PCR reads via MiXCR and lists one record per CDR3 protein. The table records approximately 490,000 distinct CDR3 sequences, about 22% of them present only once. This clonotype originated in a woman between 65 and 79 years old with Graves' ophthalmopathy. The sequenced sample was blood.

The CDR3 DNA reads as TGTGCCAGCTCACCACCAAGCAGCCTCCAGGACTTC. It specifies CASSPPSSLQDF. V usage is TRBV18 and J usage is TRBJ2-5, with D unresolved. CDR3 length: 12 amino acids. Germline V gene lookup returns CDR1 KGHSH and CDR2 LQKENI.